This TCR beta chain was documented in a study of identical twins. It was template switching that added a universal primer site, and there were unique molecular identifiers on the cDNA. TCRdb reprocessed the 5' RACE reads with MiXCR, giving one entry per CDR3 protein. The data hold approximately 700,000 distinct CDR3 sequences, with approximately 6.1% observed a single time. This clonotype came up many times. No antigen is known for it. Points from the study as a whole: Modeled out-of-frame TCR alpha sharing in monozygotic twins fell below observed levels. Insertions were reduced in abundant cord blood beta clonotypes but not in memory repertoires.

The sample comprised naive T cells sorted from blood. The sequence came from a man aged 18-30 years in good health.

The DNA of the CDR3 is TGTGCCACCAGAATCGATCGGGCTAGCGAAGGTCACATTCAGTACTTC. Its translation is CATRIDRASEGHIQYF. The chain is built from TRBV15 and TRBJ2-4; a weak D match, TRBD2 (6 bases). The V gene lost 6 bases and the J gene lost 8 bases, with 23 bases spanning the gap. Per the germline V gene, CDR1 is LNHNV and CDR2 is YYDKDF (reference sequence). This CDR3 contains 16 residues.